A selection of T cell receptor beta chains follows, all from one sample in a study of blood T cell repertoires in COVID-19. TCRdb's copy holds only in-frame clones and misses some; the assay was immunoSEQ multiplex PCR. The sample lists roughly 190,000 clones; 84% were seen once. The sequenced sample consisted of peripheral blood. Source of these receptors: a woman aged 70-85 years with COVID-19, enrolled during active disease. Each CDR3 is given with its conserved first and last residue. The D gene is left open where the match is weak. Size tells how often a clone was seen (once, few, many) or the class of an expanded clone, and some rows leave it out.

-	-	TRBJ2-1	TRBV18	TGTGCCAGCTCACCACCGCCAGGTAATGAGCAGTTCTTC	CASSPPPGNEQFF
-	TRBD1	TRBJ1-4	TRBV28	TGTGCCAGCAACAGGGGGCTGGCTAATGAAAAACTGTTTTTT	CASNRGLANEKLFF
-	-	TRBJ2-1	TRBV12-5	TGTGCTAGTGGTTTGGTACTGACAGACCCCTACAATGAGCAGTTCTTC	CASGLVLTDPYNEQFF
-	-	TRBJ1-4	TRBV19	TGTGCCAGTAGTATAGTCCACAGGCCCGAAAAACTGTTTTTT	CASSIVHRPEKLFF
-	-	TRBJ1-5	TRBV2	TGTGCCACCCAGGACAGCGGTCAGCCCCAGCATTTT	CATQDSGQPQHF
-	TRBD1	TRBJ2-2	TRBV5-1	TGCGCCAGCAGCCGGGACAGTTTAAACACCGGGGAGCTGTTTTTT	CASSRDSLNTGELFF
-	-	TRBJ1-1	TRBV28	TGTGCCAGCAGTTGGACAGTAAACACTGAAGCTTTCTTT	CASSWTVNTEAFF
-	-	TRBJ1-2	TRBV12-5	TGTGCTAGTGGTTTGGAACTCCTGGGGAGGGACTATGGCTACACCTTC	CASGLELLGRDYGYTF
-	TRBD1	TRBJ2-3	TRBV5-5	TGTGCCAGCAGCTTTCCGGCGACAGGGGGCAAGACAGATACGCAGTATTTT	CASSFPATGGKTDTQYF
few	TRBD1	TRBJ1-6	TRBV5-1	TGCGCCAGCAGGGGGACAGGATACAATTCACCCCTCCACTTT	CASRGTGYNSPLHF
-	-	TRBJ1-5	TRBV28	TGTGCCAGCAGCTCTCTCGGACTAAATCAGCCCCAGCATTTT	CASSSLGLNQPQHF
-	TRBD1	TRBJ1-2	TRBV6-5	TGTGCCAGCAGGCCCGGACAGGAGTATGGCTACACCTTC	CASRPGQEYGYTF
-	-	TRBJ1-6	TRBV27	TGTGCCAGCAGTTATACCCCCGTGGGCTATTCACCCCTCCACTTT	CASSYTPVGYSPLHF
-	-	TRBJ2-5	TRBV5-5	TGTGCCAGCAGCTTGACTTTAAGAGTGCAAGAGACCCAGTACTTC	CASSLTLRVQETQYF
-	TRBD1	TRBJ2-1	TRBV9	TGTGCCAGCAGCTACAGTCCCGGGACAGGGGTCTACAATGAGCAGTTCTTC	CASSYSPGTGVYNEQFF
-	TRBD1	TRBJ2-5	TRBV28	TGTGCCAGCAGTCCCCGACAGGGGGCGGGCCAAGAGACCCAGTACTTC	CASSPRQGAGQETQYF
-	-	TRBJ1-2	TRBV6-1	TGTGCCAGCAGTGAAAGAGCAGGGAGGGATGGCTACACCTTC	CASSERAGRDGYTF
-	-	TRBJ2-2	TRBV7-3	TGTGCCAGCACCGACGGGACGAACACCGGGGAGCTGTTTTTT	CASTDGTNTGELFF
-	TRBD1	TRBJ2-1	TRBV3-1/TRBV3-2	TGTGCCAGCAGCAACCGGGACAGCTCCTACAATGAGCAGTTCTTC	CASSNRDSSYNEQFF
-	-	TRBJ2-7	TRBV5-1	TGCGCCAGCAGCTTCAGCGAGCAGTACTTC	CASSFSEQYF
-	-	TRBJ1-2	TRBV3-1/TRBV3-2	TGTGCCAGCAGCCAACAAAAGGGGCATGGCTACACCTTC	CASSQQKGHGYTF
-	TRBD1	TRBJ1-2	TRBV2	TGTGCCAGCAGCGATACAGGGGTCGGCTACACCTTC	CASSDTGVGYTF
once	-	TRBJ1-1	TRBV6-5	TGTGCCAGCAGCGATAGTAACACTGAAGCTTTCTTT	CASSDSNTEAFF
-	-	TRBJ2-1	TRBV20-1	TGCAGTGCTAGTGGTCCTGATGAGCAGTTCTTC	CSASGPDEQFF
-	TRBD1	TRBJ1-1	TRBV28	TGTGCCAGCAGGGCCCGGGTACAGGGGGCGACTGAAGCTTTCTTT	CASRARVQGATEAFF
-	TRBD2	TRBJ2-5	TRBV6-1	TGTGCCAGCAGTGAGTCTAGCGGGAGTAGGTATCGGGAGACCCAGTACTTC	CASSESSGSRYRETQYF
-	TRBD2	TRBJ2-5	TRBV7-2	TGTGCCAGCAGCTTCGGACTAGCGGGGGTAGAGACCCAGTACTTC	CASSFGLAGVETQYF
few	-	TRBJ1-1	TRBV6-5	TGTGCCAGCAGTTACTCCGTTCAGGGATTGAACACTGAAGCTTTCTTT	CASSYSVQGLNTEAFF
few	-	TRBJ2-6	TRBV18	TGTGCCAGCTCACCACTGGTAGCTAGCTCTGGGGCCAACGTCCTGACTTTC	CASSPLVASSGANVLTF
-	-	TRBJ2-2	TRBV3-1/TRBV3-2	TGTGCCAGCAGCCAAGTCAGGGGAAGGGAGCTGTTTTTT	CASSQVRGRELFF
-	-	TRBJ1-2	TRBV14	TGTGCCAGCAGCCGCTACTCACAGGGAACTAACTATGGCTACACCTTC	CASSRYSQGTNYGYTF
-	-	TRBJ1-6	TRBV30	TGTGCCTGGGGCAACAGCCCCAATTCACCCCTCCACTTT	CAWGNSPNSPLHF
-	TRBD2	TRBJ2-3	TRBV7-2	TGTGCCAGCAGCCGGACTAGCCCGAAAGGGGATACGCAGTATTTT	CASSRTSPKGDTQYF
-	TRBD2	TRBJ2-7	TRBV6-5	TGTGCCAGCAGGTCCGGGACTAACTACGAGCAGTACTTC	CASRSGTNYEQYF
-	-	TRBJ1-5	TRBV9	TGTGCCAGCAGCGTCCAGGGCTTAGCGGGTCAGCCCCAGCATTTT	CASSVQGLAGQPQHF
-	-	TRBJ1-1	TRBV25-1	TGTGCCAGCACTGAGGGAGGGGATTACACTGAAGCTTTCTTT	CASTEGGDYTEAFF
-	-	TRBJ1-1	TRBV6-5	TGTGCCAGCACGGTGAGGGCCTGGGGTGAAGCTTTCTTT	CASTVRAWGEAFF